The 10 T cell receptor beta chains presented below share a single source sample, sequenced in a study of beta chain features in type 1 diabetes. TCRB transcripts that were expressed got sequenced, as all of the isolated RNA had been reverse transcribed. Using immunoSEQ multiplex PCR, the repertoire was profiled, and TCRdb retains in-frame clones only, with some absent. This sample has almost 250,000 clones, with roughly 14% found just once. Sequenced: naive CD4+ T cells from blood. The receptors originated from a woman in her thirties or forties in good health.

This chain joins TRBV9 and TRBJ1-1, with TRBD1 as a possible D gene (6 bases). In germline, CDR1 is SGDLS, CDR2 YYNGEE. Trimming removed 4 bases from V and 4 bases from J, with 14 bases in between. This CDR3 comprises 14 residues. The chain's CDR3 is CASSFGDIGTEAFF. The CDR3 nucleotides are TGTGCCAGCAGCTTCGGGGACATCGGCACTGAAGCTTTCTTT.

The rearrangement uses TRBV2 and TRBJ2-1; possible D gene TRBD2, 6 bases. Germline-derived CDR1 and CDR2 are SNHLY and FYNNEI. CDR3 length equals 13 residues. V gave up 4 bases and J gave up 4 bases, with 8 bases separating them. CDR3 amino acids: CASSGGEYNEQFF. The CDR3 region has the DNA TGTGCCAGCAGTGGCGGGGAGTACAATGAGCAGTTCTTC.

This chain links TRBV2 with TRBJ1-5; D is uncertain. This CDR3 spans 14 amino acids. V was trimmed by 0 bases and J by 6 bases, leaving 9 bases between them. Germline V lookup: CDR1 SNHLY, CDR2 FYNNEI. The DNA for the CDR3 is TGTGCCAGCAGTGAAGCTTCGGGTTTTCAGCCCCAGCATTTT. Its translation is CASSEASGFQPQHF. Using reference TRBV2 and TRBJ1-5 for the parts outside the CDR3, the full variable domain is EPEVTQTPSHQVTQMGQEVILRCVPISNHLYFYWYRQILGQKVEFLVSFYNNEISEKSEIFDDQFSVERPDGSNFTLKIRSTKLEDSAMYFCASSEASGFQPQHFGDGTRLSIL.

This clone has a handful of counts. The gene calls are TRBV7-2 and TRBJ2-5; no clear D gene. Germline values: CDR1 SGHTA, CDR2 FQGNSA. V was cut by 1 base and J by 7 bases, with 10 bases left in between. This CDR3 region has 13 residues. The CDR3 DNA reads as TGTGCCAGCAGCTTAGGTCCGCTAGGGACCCAGTACTTC. This sequence encodes CASSLGPLGTQYF.

This clone was recorded once. The chain joins TRBV6-5 to TRBJ1-2; 10 nucleotides line up with TRBD1. J lost 8 bases, V lost 5 bases, and 5 bases had no gene match. The CDR3 runs to 13 residues. CDR1 MNHEY and CDR2 SVGAGI come from the germline V gene. The CDR3 spells CASSIGTGVGYTF. The CDR3 DNA reads as TGTGCCAGCAGTATAGGGACAGGGGTAGGCTACACCTTC.

A few counts support this clone. The J gene is TRBJ1-5, the V gene TRBV18; 9 nucleotides agree with TRBD1. Losses at the gene ends were 2 bases for V and 4 bases for J; bases not matched to a gene: 6. Germline-derived CDR1 and CDR2 are KGHSH and LQKENI. The CDR3 sequence is 16 residues long. CDR3 in DNA: TGTGCCAGCTCACCAAACGCCGGGACAGGGAATCAGCCCCAGCATTTT. Protein sequence: CASSPNAGTGNQPQHF. The full variable domain, its missing parts supplied by reference TRBV18 and TRBJ1-5, is NAGVMQNPRHLVRRRGQEARLRCSPMKGHSHVYWYRQLPEEGLKFMVYLQKENIIDESGMPKERFSAEFPKEGPSILRIQQVVRGDSAAYFCASSPNAGTGNQPQHFGDGTRLSIL.

This clone has a handful of counts. The gene calls are TRBV18 and TRBJ2-6, with 9 bases matching TRBD1. The V segment lost 3 bases and the J segment 4 bases; nucleotides outside the gene matches: 10. The germline V gene has CDR1 KGHSH and CDR2 LQKENI. CDR3 length equals 18 residues. Written as DNA, the CDR3 is TGTGCCAGCTCACCTCTATCGGACAGGGGAGTAGGGGCCAACGTCCTGACTTTC. Its protein product is CASSPLSDRGVGANVLTF.

The gene calls are TRBV5-5 and TRBJ2-7; 7 bases are a match to TRBD2. After removal of 0 bases from V and 0 bases from J, the junction contained 9 bases not matched to a gene. The germline CDR1 and CDR2 sequences are SGHKS and YYEKEE (reference sequence). CDR3 size: 17 residues. The DNA of the CDR3 is TGTGCCAGCAGCTTGGCGCTAGCGGCTTATAGCTCCTACGAGCAGTACTTC. As protein: CASSLALAAYSSYEQYF. Full variable domain (missing parts from reference TRBV5-5 and TRBJ2-7): DAGVTQSPTHLIKTRGQQVTLRCSPISGHKSVSWYQQVLGQGPQFIFQYYEKEERGRGNFPDRFSARQFPNYSSELNVNALLLGDSALYLCASSLALAAYSSYEQYFGPGTRLTVT.

This rearrangement joins TRBV14 to TRBJ2-7; D may be TRBD1 (5 bases). V shed 4 bases and J shed 2 bases, with 15 bases lying between them. The CDR3 runs 15 residues. Germline V lookup: CDR1 SGHDN, CDR2 FVKESK. The CDR3 protein is CASSLNLGPTYEQYF. In nucleotides, the CDR3 is TGTGCCAGCAGCCTAAACCTGGGGCCAACCTACGAGCAGTACTTC.

This clone turned up a few times. The rearrangement joins TRBV7-9 to TRBJ2-3, with TRBD1 as a possible D gene (5 bases). V was shortened by 5 bases and J by 0 bases, with 12 bases between the two germline ends. Germline V lookup: CDR1 SEHNR, CDR2 FQNEAQ (reference sequence). The CDR3 covers 15 residues. CDR3 residues: CASSRRDSSTDTQYF. CDR3 nucleotide sequence: TGTGCCAGCAGCCGGCGAGACAGTAGCACAGATACGCAGTATTTT.